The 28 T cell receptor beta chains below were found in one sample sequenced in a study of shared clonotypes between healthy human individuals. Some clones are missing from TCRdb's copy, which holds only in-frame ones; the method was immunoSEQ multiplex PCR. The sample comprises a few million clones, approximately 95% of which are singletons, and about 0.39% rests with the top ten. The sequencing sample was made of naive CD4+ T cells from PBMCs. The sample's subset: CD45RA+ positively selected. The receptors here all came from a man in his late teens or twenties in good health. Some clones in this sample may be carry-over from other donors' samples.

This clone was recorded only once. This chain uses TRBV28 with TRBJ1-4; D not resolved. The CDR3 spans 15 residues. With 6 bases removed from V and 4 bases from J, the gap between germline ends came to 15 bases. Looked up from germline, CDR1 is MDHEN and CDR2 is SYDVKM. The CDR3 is CASSVSSGLNEKLFF. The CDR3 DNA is TGTGCCAGCAGCGTATCGTCAGGACTTAATGAAAAACTGTTTTTT.

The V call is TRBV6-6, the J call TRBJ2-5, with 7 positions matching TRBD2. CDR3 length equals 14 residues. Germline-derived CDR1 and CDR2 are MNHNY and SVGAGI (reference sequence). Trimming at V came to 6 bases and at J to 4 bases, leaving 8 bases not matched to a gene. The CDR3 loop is CASSYITSVETQYF. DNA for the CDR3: TGTGCCAGCAGCTACATTACTAGCGTAGAGACCCAGTACTTC.

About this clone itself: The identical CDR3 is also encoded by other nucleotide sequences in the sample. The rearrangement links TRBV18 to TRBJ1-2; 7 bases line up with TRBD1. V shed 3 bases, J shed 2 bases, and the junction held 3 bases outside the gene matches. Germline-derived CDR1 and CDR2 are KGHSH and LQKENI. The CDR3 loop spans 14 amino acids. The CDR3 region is CASSPGQANYGYTF. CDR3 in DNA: TGTGCCAGCTCACCCGGACAGGCGAACTATGGCTACACCTTC.

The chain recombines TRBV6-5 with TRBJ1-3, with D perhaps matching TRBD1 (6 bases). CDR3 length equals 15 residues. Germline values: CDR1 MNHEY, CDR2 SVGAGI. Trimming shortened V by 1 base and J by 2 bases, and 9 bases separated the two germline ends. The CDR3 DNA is TGTGCCAGCAGTTACTTAGCAGGGGCTGGAAACACCATATATTTT. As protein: CASSYLAGAGNTIYF.

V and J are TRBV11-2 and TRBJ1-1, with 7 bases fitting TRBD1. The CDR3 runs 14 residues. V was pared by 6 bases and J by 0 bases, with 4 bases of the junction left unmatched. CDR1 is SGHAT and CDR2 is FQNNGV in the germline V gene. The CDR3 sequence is CASRQGDLNTEAFF. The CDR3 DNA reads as TGTGCCAGCAGGCAGGGGGATCTGAACACTGAAGCTTTCTTT.

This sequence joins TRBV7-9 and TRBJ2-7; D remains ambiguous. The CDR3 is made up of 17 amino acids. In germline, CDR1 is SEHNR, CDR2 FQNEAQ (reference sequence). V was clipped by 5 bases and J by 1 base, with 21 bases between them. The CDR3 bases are TGTGCCAGCAGCCCCGGTCCTGCATCCTTCCCATCCTACGAGCAGTACTTC. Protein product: CASSPGPASFPSYEQYF.

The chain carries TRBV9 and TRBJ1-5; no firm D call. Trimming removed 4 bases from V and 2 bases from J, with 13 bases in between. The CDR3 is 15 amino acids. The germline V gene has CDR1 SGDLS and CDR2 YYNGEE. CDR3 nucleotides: TGTGCCAGCAGCTACTCGGGTGATGGCAATCAGCCCCAGCATTTT. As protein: CASSYSGDGNQPQHF.

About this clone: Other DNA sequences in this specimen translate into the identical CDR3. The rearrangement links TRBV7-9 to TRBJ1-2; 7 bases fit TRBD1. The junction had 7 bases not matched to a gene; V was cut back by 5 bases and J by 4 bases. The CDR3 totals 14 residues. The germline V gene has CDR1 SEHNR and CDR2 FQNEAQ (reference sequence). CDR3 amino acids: CASSPPGQSYGYTF. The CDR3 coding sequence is TGTGCCAGCAGCCCCCCGGGACAGAGCTATGGCTACACCTTC.

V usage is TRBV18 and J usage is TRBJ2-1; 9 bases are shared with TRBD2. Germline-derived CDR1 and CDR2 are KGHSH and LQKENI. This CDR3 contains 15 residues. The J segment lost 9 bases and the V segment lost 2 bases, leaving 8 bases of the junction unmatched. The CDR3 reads CASSPNSGSLSEQFF. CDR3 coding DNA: TGTGCCAGCTCACCAAATAGCGGGAGTCTAAGTGAGCAGTTCTTC.

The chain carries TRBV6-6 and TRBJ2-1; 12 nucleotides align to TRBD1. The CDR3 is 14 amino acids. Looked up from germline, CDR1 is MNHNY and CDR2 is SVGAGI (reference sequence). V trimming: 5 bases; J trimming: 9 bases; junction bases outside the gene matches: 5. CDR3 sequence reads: CASSTGTGGVEQFF. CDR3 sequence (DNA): TGTGCCAGCAGTACCGGGACAGGGGGCGTTGAGCAGTTCTTC.

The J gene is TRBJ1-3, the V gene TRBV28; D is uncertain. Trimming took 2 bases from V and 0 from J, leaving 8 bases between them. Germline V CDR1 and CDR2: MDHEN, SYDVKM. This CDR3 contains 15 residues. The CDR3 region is CASSLGWTSGNTIYF. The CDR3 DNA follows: TGTGCCAGCAGTTTAGGGTGGACCTCTGGAAACACCATATATTTT.

Written as DNA, the CDR3 is TGTGCCAGCTCACCAAGAGGCGGGCAGGGAGACTATGGCTACACCTTC. This codes for CASSPRGGQGDYGYTF. The chain carries TRBV18 and TRBJ1-2; D might be TRBD1 (5 bases). V was shortened by 2 bases and J by 3 bases, with 16 bases between the two germline ends. CDR1 and CDR2 from the germline V gene are KGHSH and LQKENI. The CDR3 sequence is 16 residues long. The full variable domain, completed using reference TRBV18 and TRBJ1-2, is NAGVMQNPRHLVRRRGQEARLRCSPMKGHSHVYWYRQLPEEGLKFMVYLQKENIIDESGMPKERFSAEFPKEGPSILRIQQVVRGDSAAYFCASSPRGGQGDYGYTFGSGTRLTVV.

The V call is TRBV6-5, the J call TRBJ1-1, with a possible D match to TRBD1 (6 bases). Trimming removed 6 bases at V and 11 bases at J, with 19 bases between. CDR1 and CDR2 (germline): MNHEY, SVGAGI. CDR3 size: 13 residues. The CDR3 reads CASRSSGVDRAFF. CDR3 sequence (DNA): TGTGCCAGCAGGTCCTCGGGGGTTGACAGGGCTTTCTTT.

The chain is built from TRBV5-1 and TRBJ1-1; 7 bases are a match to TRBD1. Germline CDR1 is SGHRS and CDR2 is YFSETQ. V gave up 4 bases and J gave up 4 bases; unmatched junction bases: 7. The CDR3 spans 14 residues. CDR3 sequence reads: CASSLGQAGTEAFF. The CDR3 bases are TGCGCCAGCAGCCTAGGACAGGCGGGCACTGAAGCTTTCTTT.

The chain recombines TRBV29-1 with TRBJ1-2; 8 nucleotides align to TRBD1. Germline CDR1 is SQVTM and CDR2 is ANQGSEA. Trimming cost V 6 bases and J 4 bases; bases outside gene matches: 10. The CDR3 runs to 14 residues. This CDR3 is CSVMRDRSPYGYTF. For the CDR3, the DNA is TGCAGCGTAATGAGGGACAGGTCCCCCTATGGCTACACCTTC.

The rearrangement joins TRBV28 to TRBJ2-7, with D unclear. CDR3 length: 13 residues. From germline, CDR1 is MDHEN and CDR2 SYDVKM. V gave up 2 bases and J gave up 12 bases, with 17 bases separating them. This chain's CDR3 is CASSLPTRSNAYF. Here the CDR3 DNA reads TGTGCCAGCAGTTTACCAACCCGGTCCAACGCGTACTTC.

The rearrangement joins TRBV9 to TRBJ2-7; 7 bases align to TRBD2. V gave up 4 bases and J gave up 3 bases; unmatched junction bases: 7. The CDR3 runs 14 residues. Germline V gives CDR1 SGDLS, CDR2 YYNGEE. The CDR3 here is CASSPSGGVYEQYF. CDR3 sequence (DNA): TGTGCCAGCAGCCCTAGCGGTGGCGTCTACGAGCAGTACTTC.

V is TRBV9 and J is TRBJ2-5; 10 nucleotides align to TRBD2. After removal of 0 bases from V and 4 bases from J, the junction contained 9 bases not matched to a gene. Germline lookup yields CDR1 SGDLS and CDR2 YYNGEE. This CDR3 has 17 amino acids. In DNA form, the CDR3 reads TGTGCCAGCAGCGTAGGGGTAGCGGGAGGTAGTGGAGAGACCCAGTACTTC. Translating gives CASSVGVAGGSGETQYF.

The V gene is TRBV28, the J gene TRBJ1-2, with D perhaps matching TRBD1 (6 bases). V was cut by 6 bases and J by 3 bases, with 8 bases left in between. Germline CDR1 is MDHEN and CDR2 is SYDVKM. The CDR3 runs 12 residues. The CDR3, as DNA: TGTGCCAGCAGCGGACAGCACTATGGCTACACCTTC. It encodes CASSGQHYGYTF.

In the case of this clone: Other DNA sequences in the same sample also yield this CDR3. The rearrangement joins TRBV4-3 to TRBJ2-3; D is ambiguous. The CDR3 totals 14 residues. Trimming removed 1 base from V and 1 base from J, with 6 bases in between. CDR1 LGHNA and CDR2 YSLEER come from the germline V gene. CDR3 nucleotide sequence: TGCGCCAGCAGCCAAGGGCGTCGCACAGATACGCAGTATTTT. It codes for CASSQGRRTDTQYF.

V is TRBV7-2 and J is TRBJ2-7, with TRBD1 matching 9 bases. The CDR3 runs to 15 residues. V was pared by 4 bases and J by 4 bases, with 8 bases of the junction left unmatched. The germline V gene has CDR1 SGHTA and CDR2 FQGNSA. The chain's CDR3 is CASSYTGTGTYEQYF. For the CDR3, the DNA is TGTGCCAGCAGCTATACCGGGACAGGGACGTACGAGCAGTACTTC.

The CDR3 spells CAWSIRGGRYQPQHF. In nucleotides, the CDR3 is TGTGCCTGGAGTATTCGGGGGGGGCGGTATCAGCCCCAGCATTTT. The chain is built from TRBV30 and TRBJ1-5, with D possibly TRBD1 on 6 matching bases. V was pared by 2 bases and J by 5 bases, with 16 bases between. Germline-derived CDR1 and CDR2 are GTSNPN and SVGIG (reference sequence). The CDR3 has 15 residues.

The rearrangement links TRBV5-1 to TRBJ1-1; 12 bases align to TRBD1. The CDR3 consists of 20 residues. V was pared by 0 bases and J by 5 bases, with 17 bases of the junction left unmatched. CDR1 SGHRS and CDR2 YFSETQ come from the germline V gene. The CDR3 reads CASSLALSSGTGGAETEAFF. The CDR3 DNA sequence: TGCGCCAGCAGCTTGGCCCTTTCGTCCGGGACAGGGGGCGCGGAGACTGAAGCTTTCTTT. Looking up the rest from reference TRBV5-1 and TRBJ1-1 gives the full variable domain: KAGVTQTPRYLIKTRGQQVTLSCSPISGHRSVSWYQQTPGQGLQFLFEYFSETQRNKGNFPGRFSGRQFSNSRSEMNVSTLELGDSALYLCASSLALSSGTGGAETEAFFGQGTRLTVV.

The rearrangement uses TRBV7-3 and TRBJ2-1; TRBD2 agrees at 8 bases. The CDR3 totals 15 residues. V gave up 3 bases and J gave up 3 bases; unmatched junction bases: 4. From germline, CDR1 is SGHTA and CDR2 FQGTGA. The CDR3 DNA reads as TGTGCCAGCAGCTTCGCCGGGACTAGCTACAATGAGCAGTTCTTC. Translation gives CASSFAGTSYNEQFF.

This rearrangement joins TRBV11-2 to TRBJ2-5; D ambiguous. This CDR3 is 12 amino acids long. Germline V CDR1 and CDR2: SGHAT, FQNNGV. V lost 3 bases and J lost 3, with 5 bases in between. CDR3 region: CASSFRKETQYF. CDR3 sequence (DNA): TGTGCCAGCAGCTTCCGCAAAGAGACCCAGTACTTC. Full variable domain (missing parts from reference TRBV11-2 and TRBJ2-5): EAGVAQSPRYKIIEKRQSVAFWCNPISGHATLYWYQQILGQGPKLLIQFQNNGVVDDSQLPKDRFSAERLKGVDSTLKIQPAKLEDSAVYLCASSFRKETQYFGPGTRLLVL.

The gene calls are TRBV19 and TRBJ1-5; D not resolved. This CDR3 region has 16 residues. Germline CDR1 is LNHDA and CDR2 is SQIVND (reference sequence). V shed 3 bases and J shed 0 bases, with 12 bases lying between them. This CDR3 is CASSIGREYSNQPQHF. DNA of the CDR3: TGTGCCAGTAGTATCGGCAGAGAGTATAGCAATCAGCCCCAGCATTTT. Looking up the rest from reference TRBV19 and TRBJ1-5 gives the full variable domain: DGGITQSPKYLFRKEGQNVTLSCEQNLNHDAMYWYRQDPGQGLRLIYYSQIVNDFQKGDIAEGYSVSREKKESFPLTVTSAQKNPTAFYLCASSIGREYSNQPQHFGDGTRLSIL.

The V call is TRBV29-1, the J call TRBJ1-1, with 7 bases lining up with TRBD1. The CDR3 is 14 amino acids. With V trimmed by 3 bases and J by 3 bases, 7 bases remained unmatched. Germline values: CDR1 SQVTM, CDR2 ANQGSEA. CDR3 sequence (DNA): TGCAGCGTTGAGTTGGTCAGGGGGGACACTGAAGCTTTCTTT. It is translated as CSVELVRGDTEAFF.

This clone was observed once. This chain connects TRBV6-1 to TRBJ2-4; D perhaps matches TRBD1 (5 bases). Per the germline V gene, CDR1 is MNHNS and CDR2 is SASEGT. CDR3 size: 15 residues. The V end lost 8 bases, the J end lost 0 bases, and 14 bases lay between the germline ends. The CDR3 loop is CASPSPTEAKNIQYF. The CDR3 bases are TGTGCCAGCCCATCGCCGACAGAAGCCAAAAACATTCAGTACTTC.